This entry lists 13 T cell receptor beta chains sequenced from one sample in a study of blood T cell repertoires in COVID-19. Profiling relied on immunoSEQ multiplex PCR, and the TCRdb table lists in-frame clones only, not all of them. The profile shows about 74,000 clones, more than 75% of them singletons. Input material: peripheral blood. The receptors originated from a human donor in a cohort sampled during active COVID-19.

This clone was seen more than once but under ten times. The rearrangement uses TRBV30 and TRBJ1-1, with D perhaps matching TRBD1 (5 bases). V was shortened by 3 bases and J by 7 bases, with 9 bases between the two germline ends. The germline CDR1 and CDR2 sequences are GTSNPN and SVGIG (reference sequence). This CDR3 is 11 amino acids long. CDR3 DNA sequence: TGTGCCTGGAGAGGGGCGCTTGAAGCTTTCTTT. Protein: CAWRGALEAFF.

This clone was found once. V is TRBV29-1 and J is TRBJ2-1, with 12 bases fitting TRBD2. The germline V gene encodes CDR1 SQVTM and CDR2 ANQGSEA. The CDR3 totals 22 residues. After removal of 1 base from V and 1 base from J, the junction contained 20 bases not matched to a gene. Written as DNA, the CDR3 is TGCAGCGTTGAAGCTCCCCCCCAACTAGCGGGAGGTTGGGTTCAATCCTACAATGAGCAGTTCTTC. Residues: CSVEAPPQLAGGWVQSYNEQFF.

This rearrangement joins TRBV28 to TRBJ1-1, with TRBD1 matching 7 bases. The germline CDR1 and CDR2 sequences are MDHEN and SYDVKM. V gave up 7 bases and J gave up 2 bases; unmatched junction bases: 4. The CDR3 extends over 13 amino acids. The chain's CDR3 is CASNRDSNTEAFF. The CDR3 DNA reads as TGTGCCAGCAATAGGGACAGTAACACTGAAGCTTTCTTT. The whole variable domain, remainder taken from reference TRBV28 and TRBJ1-1, is DVKVTQSSRYLVKRTGEKVFLECVQDMDHENMFWYRQDPGLGLRLIYFSYDVKMKEKGDIPEGYSVSREKKERFSLILESASTNQTSMYLCASNRDSNTEAFFGQGTRLTVV.

V gene TRBV3-1 (or the pseudogene TRBV3-2) combines with J gene TRBJ1-6; 9 bases map to TRBD1. J lost 9 bases, V lost 2 bases, and 8 bases had no gene match. The CDR3 is made up of 16 amino acids. Per germline, CDR1 LGHDT and CDR2 YNNKEL (reference sequence). The chain's CDR3 is CASSQRAGQGSSPLHF. Here the CDR3 DNA reads TGTGCCAGCAGCCAAAGGGCAGGACAGGGGAGTTCACCCCTCCACTTT.

V gene TRBV29-1 combines with J gene TRBJ2-7; 11 bases agree with TRBD1. The CDR3 is made up of 13 amino acids. V lost 4 bases to trimming and J lost 6 bases; unmatched junction nucleotides: 5. CDR1 is SQVTM, CDR2 ANQGSEA, per germline. CDR3 DNA sequence: TGCAGCGTTGGTCGGACAGGGGGCGGCGAGCAGTACTTC. Its protein is CSVGRTGGGEQYF.

The CDR3 DNA is TGTGCCAGCACAGGGACAGGGGCCTCCTACGAGCAGTACTTC. This sequence encodes CASTGTGASYEQYF. The rearrangement joins TRBV11-1 to TRBJ2-7; 10 bases are shared with TRBD1. The length of the CDR3 is 14 residues. Germline CDR1 reads SGHAT; CDR2 reads FQDESV (reference sequence). The V gene end was trimmed by 7 bases and the J gene end by 0 bases; junction bases not matched to a gene: 3.

This chain connects TRBV3-1 (or the pseudogene TRBV3-2) to TRBJ1-2; 7 nucleotides agree with TRBD1. J lost 4 bases, V lost 4 bases, and 12 bases had no gene match. Germline V gene sequence: CDR1 LGHDT, CDR2 YNNKEL (reference sequence). The CDR3 has 16 amino acids. The DNA of the CDR3 is TGTGCCAGCAGCCGCGTACTAACAGGGGATGGCTATGGCTACACCTTC. This translates into CASSRVLTGDGYGYTF.

The rearrangement links TRBV15 to TRBJ1-1; 8 bases are shared with TRBD1. CDR1 and CDR2 from the germline V gene are LNHNV and YYDKDF (reference sequence). The junction had 10 bases not matched to a gene; V was cut back by 1 base and J by 6 bases. The CDR3 is made up of 16 amino acids. As DNA, the CDR3 is TGTGCCACCAGCAGAGGCTCTCAGGGGGCGCAGGCTGAAGCTTTCTTT. Its translation: CATSRGSQGAQAEAFF. The full variable domain, completed using reference TRBV15 and TRBJ1-1, is DAMVIQNPRYQVTQFGKPVTLSCSQTLNHNVMYWYQQKSSQAPKLLFHYYDKDFNNEADTPDNFQSRRPNTSFCFLDIRSPGLGDTAMYLCATSRGSQGAQAEAFFGQGTRLTVV.

The chain recombines TRBV3-1 (or the pseudogene TRBV3-2) with TRBJ2-7; 7 bases agree with TRBD2. V dropped 1 base and J dropped 3; count of bases not matched to a gene: 15. The CDR3 has 18 amino acids. Looked up from germline, CDR1 is LGHDT and CDR2 is YNNKEL (reference sequence). The CDR3 reads CASSQGGTSVFRGYEQYF. CDR3 DNA: TGTGCCAGCAGCCAAGGAGGAACTAGCGTGTTTCGGGGCTACGAGCAGTACTTC.

The chain uses TRBV7-9 and TRBJ2-6; tentatively, D is TRBD1 (5 bases). Germline V gene lookup returns CDR1 SEHNR and CDR2 FQNEAQ (reference sequence). This CDR3 has 18 amino acids. V lost 0 bases to trimming and J lost 0 bases, with 12 bases between them. The CDR3 reads CASSLAAGKSSGANVLTF. Written as DNA, the CDR3 is TGTGCCAGCAGCTTAGCGGCAGGGAAAAGCTCTGGGGCCAACGTCCTGACTTTC.

The chain combines TRBV6-6 with TRBJ2-1; D gene ambiguous. Deletions cut 4 bases from V and 7 bases from J, with 11 bases between. CDR3 length: 13 residues. Germline V gene data show CDR1 as MNHNY and CDR2 as SVGAGI (reference sequence). The CDR3 loop reads CASSSPPRNEQFF. The CDR3 bases are TGTGCCAGCAGTTCCCCCCCTAGGAATGAGCAGTTCTTC.

This clone occurred a few times. CDR3 in DNA: TGTGCCAGCAGTTACGACGGGAGTCCGGGATACGAGCAGTACTTC. This gives the protein CASSYDGSPGYEQYF. This chain joins TRBV6-6 and TRBJ2-7, with a tentative D call TRBD2 (6 bases). This CDR3 has 15 residues. Germline V CDR1 and CDR2: MNHNY, SVGAGI (reference sequence). V was pared by 2 bases and J by 4 bases, with 15 bases between.

The chain couples TRBV6-1 to TRBJ1-6; D remains unclear. Deletions cut 2 bases from V and 10 bases from J, with 15 bases between. Germline assignment: CDR1 MNHNS and CDR2 SASEGT. The CDR3 runs 15 residues. The CDR3: CASSELGIGRSPLHF. CDR3 nucleotides: TGTGCCAGCAGTGAATTAGGGATCGGGAGGTCACCCCTCCACTTT.